This TCR beta chain was profiled in a study of CD8+ T cells in alopecia areata. In the study overall: Treated patients received oral tofacitinib, 5 to 10 mg twice daily. Study-wide findings and caveats: Mouse data revealed clearer TCR sharing than patient data did, a gap possibly tied to HLA.

In regard to this clone: What it binds is unknown.

This CDR3 has 12 residues. V lost 7 bases and J lost 6, with 13 bases in between. Per germline, CDR1 SNHLY and CDR2 FYNNEI. Alopecia areata patients provided lesional scalp punch biopsies and peripheral blood, both collected for the study. The researchers isolated CD4+ and CD8+ T cells from PBMCs by sorting. As the sequencing template, cDNA was produced by extracting RNA and reverse transcribing it. Some clones are missing from TCRdb's copy, which holds only in-frame ones; the method was immunoSEQ multiplex PCR. Of about 98,000 clones listed, roughly 42% are singletons. This chain uses TRBV2 with TRBJ2-7, with D perhaps TRBD1 (6 bases). The source of this sequence is a human donor with alopecia areata. Source material: CD4+ T cells sorted from blood. CDR3: CASNNRDVEQYF. As DNA, the CDR3 is TGTGCCAGCAATAACAGGGATGTCGAGCAGTACTTC. Based on the CDR3 plus reference TRBV2 and TRBJ2-7, the full variable domain is EPEVTQTPSHQVTQMGQEVILRCVPISNHLYFYWYRQILGQKVEFLVSFYNNEISEKSEIFDDQFSVERPDGSNFTLKIRSTKLEDSAMYFCASNNRDVEQYFGPGTRLTVT.